This passage covers 17 T cell receptor beta chains from one sample sequenced in a study. TCRdb reanalysed the 5' RACE reads using MiXCR and keeps one entry per CDR3 protein. This sample has about 50,000 distinct CDR3 sequences; roughly 28% occur once, and the top ten carry 2.1%. Sequenced sample: naive CD4+ T cells sorted from blood. The sample's subset: naive CD4+ T cells, CD4+CD45RA+CD25-. Source of these receptors: a female donor with breast cancer.

CDR3 nucleotide sequence: TGTGCCAGCAGTTACTCGACGGCGAACACTGAAGCTTTCTTT. This sequence encodes CASSYSTANTEAFF. The chain couples TRBV6-6 to TRBJ1-1, with no clear D. This CDR3 region has 14 residues. Germline V gives CDR1 MNHNY, CDR2 SVGAGI (reference sequence). The V gene lost 0 bases and the J gene lost 1 base, with 6 bases spanning the gap.

The V and J genes are TRBV6-2 or TRBV6-3 and TRBJ1-2; D possibly corresponds to TRBD1 (5 bases). The germline gives CDR1 MNHEY, CDR2 SVGEGT. Between the trimmed V and J ends, which lost 7 bases and 2 bases, there was a span of 14 bases. This CDR3 comprises 14 residues. The CDR3 coding sequence is TGTGCCAGCACCAGAGGTTCAGGGAACTATGGCTACACCTTC. Amino acid sequence: CASTRGSGNYGYTF.

The chain recombines TRBV7-2 with TRBJ2-5; D is unresolved. V dropped 1 base and J dropped 2 bases, with 5 bases sitting between them. This CDR3 spans 13 amino acids. From germline, CDR1 is SGHTA and CDR2 FQGNSA. The CDR3 reads CASSLGFQETQYF. CDR3 DNA: TGTGCCAGCAGCTTAGGGTTTCAAGAGACCCAGTACTTC.

This clonotype has a count of ten or more. The V call is TRBV29-1, the J call TRBJ1-1; perhaps TRBD1 as D (6 bases). Germline V gene lookup returns CDR1 SQVTM and CDR2 ANQGSEA. The CDR3 is 15 residues long. The germline V and J ends were trimmed by 5 bases and 0 bases, with 16 bases remaining between them. CDR3 protein: CSVLSRQGMNTEAFF. CDR3 DNA: TGCAGCGTTCTGAGTCGGCAGGGGATGAACACTGAAGCTTTCTTT.

J is TRBJ2-2 and V is TRBV6-2 or TRBV6-3; 8 bases are a match to TRBD1. The J segment lost 2 bases and the V segment lost 2 bases, leaving 10 bases of the junction unmatched. This CDR3 has 18 amino acids. Germline V gene data show CDR1 as MNHEY and CDR2 as SVGEGT. The DNA for the CDR3 is TGTGCCAGCAGTTACCCCCGGGACAGGAGCCTCAACACCGGGGAGCTGTTTTTT. It yields the protein CASSYPRDRSLNTGELFF.

In its sample, this clonotype was seen many times. This sequence joins TRBV9 and TRBJ2-2; weak D call: TRBD1 (6 bases). This CDR3 has 15 amino acids. Germline lookup yields CDR1 SGDLS and CDR2 YYNGEE. Trimming took off 0 bases at V and 3 bases at J, with 9 bases between the two ends. DNA for the CDR3: TGTGCCAGCAGCGTAGACCAGGGGTACACCGGGGAGCTGTTTTTT. Encoded protein: CASSVDQGYTGELFF.

The gene calls are TRBV2 and TRBJ2-7, with 10 nucleotides matching TRBD1. V was clipped by 4 bases and J by 3 bases; unmatched bases: 6. This CDR3 has 15 amino acids. Germline CDR1 is SNHLY and CDR2 is FYNNEI. The CDR3 DNA follows: TGTGCCAGCAGTGGGGGGACAGGGGATATCTACGAGCAGTACTTC. This codes for CASSGGTGDIYEQYF.

Note on this clonotype: At one end, the junction sequence differs from germline, possibly due to a read error. The rearrangement joins TRBV7-7 to TRBJ1-1; no clear D gene. Germline V gene data show CDR1 as SSHAT and CDR2 as FNYEAQ (reference sequence). The CDR3 consists of 13 residues. The CDR3 protein is CASSSSESTEAFF. CDR3 sequence (DNA): TGTGCTAGCAGCTCCTCAGAGAGCACTGAAGCTTTCTTT.

This clonotype appeared once. This is likely a read error, given that the CDR3 carries no conserved phenylalanine or tryptophan at its end. No DNA is shown, since the ends of the CDR3 on it are uncertain; the CDR3 is the one TCRdb lists. This chain links TRBV2 with TRBJ1-1; the table assigns TRBD1, which was not confirmed against the DNA. CDR1 SNHLY and CDR2 FYNNEI come from the germline V gene. A total of 13 residues make up the CDR3, ends included. The CDR3 loop is CASSDDSGLSAVL.

The rearrangement links TRBV5-4 to TRBJ2-2; perhaps D is TRBD1 or TRBD2 (6 bases each). In germline, CDR1 is SGHNT, CDR2 YYREEE (reference sequence). V was cut by 4 bases and J by 5 bases, with 18 bases left in between. The CDR3 covers 16 residues. CDR3 coding DNA: TGTGCCAGCAGCCCGGAGGGGGTAAAGAGGACCGGGGAGCTGTTTTTT. Translated, it gives CASSPEGVKRTGELFF.

CDR3 loop: CASSPLPGGRAGGEQFF. The CDR3, as DNA: TGTGCCAGCAGCCCGCTCCCGGGCGGGAGGGCCGGGGGTGAGCAGTTCTTC. The chain is built from TRBV3-1 and TRBJ2-1; TRBD2 aligns across 9 bases. Germline CDR1 LGHDT, CDR2 YNNKEL (reference sequence). This CDR3 region has 17 residues. The V gene end was trimmed by 4 bases and the J gene end by 9 bases; junction bases not matched to a gene: 16.

This clonotype came up a few times. The CDR3, as DNA: TGTGCCAGCAGCGCCCTCCCCCTAACTAGCGGGAGAACAGATACGCAGTATTTT. Its translation: CASSALPLTSGRTDTQYF. The chain carries TRBV9 and TRBJ2-3; 11 bases map to TRBD2. CDR3 size: 18 residues. Germline CDR1 SGDLS, CDR2 YYNGEE. J gave up 3 bases and V 3 bases, and 12 bases lay outside the gene matches.

The chain carries TRBV12-3 or TRBV12-4 and TRBJ1-1; D ambiguous. Trimming took off 4 bases at V and 3 bases at J, with 21 bases between the two ends. The length of the CDR3 is 17 residues. The CDR3 spells CASSSKGGPYLDTEAFF. CDR3 coding DNA: TGTGCCAGCAGTTCAAAGGGCGGGCCTTACTTGGACACTGAAGCTTTCTTT.

This chain uses TRBV12-3 or TRBV12-4 with TRBJ1-2; 9 positions match TRBD1. The junction had 7 bases not matched to a gene; V was cut back by 7 bases and J by 4 bases. This CDR3 has 14 amino acids. The CDR3 loop reads CASTTLDRGYGYTF. The CDR3 nucleotides read TGTGCCAGCACGACCCTGGACAGGGGCTATGGCTACACCTTC.

This clonotype appeared a few times. The J gene is TRBJ1-5, the V gene TRBV7-8; D call uncertain. From germline, CDR1 is SGHVS and CDR2 FQNEAQ. The V end lost 5 bases, the J end lost 5 bases, and 13 bases lay between the germline ends. The length of the CDR3 is 14 residues. The CDR3 spells CASSVSSSYQPQHF. The CDR3 DNA reads as TGTGCCAGCAGCGTCAGTTCCAGTTATCAGCCCCAGCATTTT.

This clonotype showed up just a few times. The chain employs TRBV20-1 and TRBJ2-3; D is ambiguous. V lost 4 bases to trimming and J lost 1 base, with 21 bases between them. The CDR3 length is 17 residues. Germline V gene lookup returns CDR1 DFQATT and CDR2 SNEGSKA (reference sequence). The DNA of the CDR3 is TGCAGTGCTATCGGAAATACTGGAGCTGTCGGCACAGATACGCAGTATTTT. It yields the protein CSAIGNTGAVGTDTQYF.

This clonotype was found a few times. The chain combines TRBV7-3 with TRBJ2-2; 8 nucleotides match TRBD2. V lost 5 bases to trimming and J lost 6 bases; unmatched junction nucleotides: 5. The length of the CDR3 is 14 residues. Germline V CDR1 and CDR2: SGHTA, FQGTGA. The CDR3 coding sequence is TGTGCCAGCAGCCCGGGGGGGCGACCCGGGGAGCTGTTTTTT. This sequence encodes CASSPGGRPGELFF.